These 17 T cell receptor beta chains came from one sample sequenced in a study of T cell responses to AZD1222 COVID-19 vaccine. The assay was immunoSEQ multiplex PCR, and TCRdb's table has in-frame clones only and misses some. The data contain 95,000 to 150,000 clones, roughly 90% of them singletons. The starting material was peripheral blood, obtained on day 0 of MenACWY control vaccination. These receptors originate from an adult in good health.

The rearrangement links TRBV5-4 to TRBJ1-2; D is unclear. CDR1 is SGHNT and CDR2 is YYREEE in the germline V gene (reference sequence). This CDR3 contains 15 residues. V lost 0 bases, J lost 1 base, and 10 bases lay in between. CDR3 amino acids: CASSLGQINNYGYTF. The CDR3 DNA reads TGTGCCAGCAGCTTGGGGCAGATAAATAACTATGGCTACACCTTC.

This chain joins TRBV27 and TRBJ1-2; TRBD1 matches at 7 bases. V gave up 3 bases and J gave up 4 bases; unmatched junction bases: 5. The germline gives CDR1 MNHEY, CDR2 SMNVEV (reference sequence). The CDR3 length is 14 residues. This CDR3 reads CASSLGQTTYGYTF. In DNA form, the CDR3 reads TGTGCCAGCAGTTTGGGACAGACCACCTATGGCTACACCTTC.

J is TRBJ1-2 and V is TRBV5-1, with a weak D call TRBD1 (6 bases). The CDR3 spans 17 residues. Germline V gene sequence: CDR1 SGHRS, CDR2 YFSETQ. The germline V and J ends were trimmed by 4 bases and 2 bases, with 21 bases remaining between them. The CDR3 DNA is TGCGCCAGCAGCGAGGTTGAGGGACATAAACTAAACTATGGCTACACCTTC. Translating gives CASSEVEGHKLNYGYTF.

The chain combines TRBV4-2 with TRBJ2-7; 8 bases are shared with TRBD1. The CDR3 loop spans 17 amino acids. Trimming removed 0 bases from V and 5 bases from J; junction bases left unmatched: 12. Germline V gene lookup returns CDR1 LGHNA and CDR2 YNFKEQ. CDR3 bases: TGTGCCAGCAGCCAAGACCCAGGACAGGGTTTTTTCCACGAGCAGTACTTC. Amino acids: CASSQDPGQGFFHEQYF.

J is TRBJ2-5 and V is TRBV27; 7 bases are shared with TRBD2. V shed 3 bases, J shed 2 bases, and the junction held 3 bases outside the gene matches. CDR3 size: 14 residues. CDR1 MNHEY and CDR2 SMNVEV come from the germline V gene (reference sequence). In nucleotides, the CDR3 is TGTGCCAGCAGTTTCCTAGCGGCTCAAGAGACCCAGTACTTC. It encodes CASSFLAAQETQYF.

J is TRBJ1-2 and V is TRBV9; possibly TRBD1 for D (6 bases). The germline V and J ends were trimmed by 4 bases and 2 bases, with 12 bases remaining between them. The CDR3 is 14 amino acids. Germline values: CDR1 SGDLS, CDR2 YYNGEE. CDR3 residues: CASSPMTGNYGYTF. The CDR3 DNA sequence: TGTGCCAGCAGCCCAATGACAGGCAACTATGGCTACACCTTC. The full variable domain, completed using reference TRBV9 and TRBJ1-2, is DSGVTQTPKHLITATGQRVTLRCSPRSGDLSVYWYQQSLDQGLQFLIQYYNGEERAKGNILERFSAQQFPDLHSELNLSSLELGDSALYFCASSPMTGNYGYTFGSGTRLTVV.

This clone was observed a few times. The J gene is TRBJ2-7, the V gene TRBV5-1; 9 bases map to TRBD1. The germline V gene has CDR1 SGHRS and CDR2 YFSETQ. The length of the CDR3 is 15 residues. V shed 4 bases, J shed 0 bases, and the junction held 5 bases outside the gene matches. The CDR3 DNA follows: TGCGCCAGCAGCCACCGGGACAGGGACTCCTACGAGCAGTACTTC. It encodes CASSHRDRDSYEQYF.

V usage is TRBV11-2 and J usage is TRBJ2-1; 10 bases agree with TRBD1. This CDR3 contains 14 residues. Germline V gives CDR1 SGHAT, CDR2 FQNNGV. Trimming at V came to 5 bases and at J to 6 bases, leaving 4 bases not matched to a gene. As DNA, the CDR3 is TGTGCCAGCAGCACGGGGACAGGGGCCAATGAGCAGTTCTTC. The encoded protein is CASSTGTGANEQFF.

Regarding this clone: Other DNA sequences of this sample code for an identical CDR3. The J gene is TRBJ2-7, the V gene TRBV7-2, with D tentatively TRBD2 (7 bases). V dropped 1 base and J dropped 2 bases, with 9 bases sitting between them. The germline V gene encodes CDR1 SGHTA and CDR2 FQGNSA. The CDR3 runs 14 residues. The CDR3 sequence is CASSLGGGPYEQYF. In DNA form, the CDR3 reads TGTGCCAGCAGCTTAGGCGGGGGCCCCTACGAGCAGTACTTC.

The chain is built from TRBV3-1 (or the pseudogene TRBV3-2) and TRBJ2-7; 8 bases line up with TRBD2. After removal of 1 base from V and 7 bases from J, the junction contained 9 bases not matched to a gene. The CDR3 length is 15 residues. CDR1 and CDR2 from the germline V gene are LGHDT and YNNKEL (reference sequence). The CDR3, as DNA: TGTGCCAGCAGCCAAGCGCCGGGAGGGCCGAAGGAGCAGTACTTC. The encoded protein is CASSQAPGGPKEQYF.

The chain uses TRBV14 and TRBJ1-1; 8 bases map to TRBD1. The CDR3 is 13 amino acids. The V gene's germline CDR1 is SGHDN and CDR2 FVKESK. J lost 8 bases, V lost 4 bases, and 6 bases had no gene match. CDR3 loop: CASSPQGAVEAFF. In nucleotides, the CDR3 is TGTGCCAGCAGCCCTCAGGGGGCAGTAGAAGCTTTCTTT.

The chain couples TRBV6-5 to TRBJ1-2; no definite D call. The CDR3 runs 14 residues. Per germline, CDR1 MNHEY and CDR2 SVGAGI. Trimming left V 0 bases short and J 4 bases short, with 9 bases between. DNA for the CDR3: TGTGCCAGCAGTTACTCAGCAGGCCGCTATGGCTACACCTTC. It yields the protein CASSYSAGRYGYTF.

The chain uses TRBV9 and TRBJ1-3; D not certain. The V end was cut by 0 bases, the J end by 2 bases, with 6 bases between. This CDR3 has 14 residues. Germline values: CDR1 SGDLS, CDR2 YYNGEE. The CDR3 here is CASSVATAGNTIYF. CDR3 bases: TGTGCCAGCAGCGTAGCGACGGCTGGAAACACCATATATTTT.

This clone was seen only a few times. This rearrangement joins TRBV20-1 to TRBJ2-7; TRBD2 agrees at 10 bases. CDR1 and CDR2 from the germline V gene are DFQATT and SNEGSKA (reference sequence). The CDR3 extends over 15 amino acids. Trimming cost V 3 bases and J 3 bases; bases outside gene matches: 8. CDR3 bases: TGCAGTGCTAGTCCCTCTAGCGGGAGTGGCTACGAGCAGTACTTC. Its translation is CSASPSSGSGYEQYF.

The V gene is TRBV27, the J gene TRBJ2-7; TRBD2 aligns across 7 bases. Trimming removed 2 bases from V and 2 bases from J; junction bases left unmatched: 6. The germline CDR1 and CDR2 sequences are MNHEY and SMNVEV (reference sequence). The CDR3 has 15 amino acids. CDR3 nucleotide sequence: TGTGCCAGCAGTTTAAGGCCTAGCGGTCCCTACGAGCAGTACTTC. Residues: CASSLRPSGPYEQYF.

The rearrangement joins TRBV21-1 to TRBJ1-1; the D call TRBD1 from the table was never checked on the DNA. TRBV21-1 is tagged as a pseudogene. This CDR3 region has 15 residues. CDR3 amino acids: CASSKGVTGGHEAFF. CDR3 in DNA: TGTGCCAGCAGCAAGGGAGTGACAGGGGGCCACGAGGCTTTCTTT.

The CDR3 nucleotides are TGTGCCAGCAGCTTATGGTTTGTGCAGGGCAAACCCCTCCACTTT. As protein: CASSLWFVQGKPLHF. The chain carries TRBV7-2 and TRBJ1-6; possibly TRBD1 for D (5 bases). Germline V CDR1 and CDR2: SGHTA, FQGNSA. This CDR3 has 15 residues. Trimming took off 2 bases at V and 12 bases at J, with 17 bases between the two ends. The full variable domain, completed using reference TRBV7-2 and TRBJ1-6, is GAGVSQSPSNKVTEKGKDVELRCDPISGHTALYWYRQSLGQGLEFLIYFQGNSAPDKSGLPSDRFSAERTGGSVSTLTIQRTQQEDSAVYLCASSLWFVQGKPLHFGNGTRLTVT.